A single sample gave rise to the 15 T cell receptor beta chains below, sequenced in a study of glioma-infiltrating T cells. TCR alpha and beta CDR3 regions were amplified from RNA using iRepertoire nested multiplex PCR. Each CDR3 protein is one row after TCRdb ran MiXCR on the multiplex PCR reads. The data show about 140,000 distinct CDR3 sequences, around 42% seen once. The sequenced sample was glioma tissue, nonneoplastic brain tissue, or PBMCs (not recorded which). All receptors derive from a human donor with low-grade glioma or glioblastoma, undergoing nonglioma brain surgery, or in good health (not recorded which).

The chain joins TRBV25-1 to TRBJ2-7, with 11 bases fitting TRBD1. Germline CDR1 reads MGHDK; CDR2 reads SYGVNS. This CDR3 region has 14 residues. V was clipped by 9 bases and J by 1 base; unmatched bases: 5. The CDR3 sequence is CASGTGGISYEQYF. CDR3 in DNA: TGTGCCAGTGGGACAGGGGGTATATCCTACGAGCAGTACTTC.

The genes are TRBV27 and TRBJ1-3, with unresolved D. The CDR3 has 15 residues. Germline V gene sequence: CDR1 MNHEY, CDR2 SMNVEV (reference sequence). Trimming took off 4 bases at V and 0 bases at J, with 10 bases between the two ends. CDR3 sequence reads: CASSYLLVSGNTIYF. The CDR3 DNA follows: TGTGCCAGCAGTTACCTTTTGGTCTCTGGAAACACCATATATTTT.

This clonotype was detected only a few times. V is TRBV6-6 and J is TRBJ1-2; maybe TRBD1 (5 bases). The CDR3 covers 13 residues. The germline V gene encodes CDR1 MNHNY and CDR2 SVGAGI (reference sequence). Deletions cut 0 bases from V and 8 bases from J, with 10 bases between. The CDR3 DNA is TGTGCCAGCAGTTACTCGACGGGGGAAGGCTACACCTTC. Translating gives CASSYSTGEGYTF.

A remark on this clonotype: It may be a read error: a sequence one base away is much more abundant. This chain joins TRBV6-5 and TRBJ2-3; TRBD1 or TRBD2 may be the D gene (5 bases each). Germline V CDR1 and CDR2: MNHEY, SVGAGI. The CDR3 loop spans 13 amino acids. Deletions cut 7 bases from V and 3 bases from J, with 11 bases between. The CDR3 here is CASIYGGTDTQYF. CDR3 sequence (DNA): TGTGCCAGCATTTATGGGGGAACAGATACGCAGTATTTT.

The V gene is TRBV6-1, the J gene TRBJ2-7; D possibly corresponds to TRBD2 (6 bases). V was trimmed by 6 bases and J by 3 bases, leaving 15 bases between them. Germline-derived CDR1 and CDR2 are MNHNS and SASEGT. CDR3 length: 14 amino acids. CDR3 sequence reads: CASREGTNSYEQYF. The CDR3 DNA reads as TGTGCCAGCAGGGAGGGGACCAACAGCTACGAGCAGTACTTC.

This chain connects TRBV7-9 to TRBJ2-7; D unresolved. The CDR3 totals 14 residues. Trimming took 2 bases from V and 2 from J, leaving 10 bases between them. Germline CDR1 SEHNR, CDR2 FQNEAQ (reference sequence). The CDR3: CASSLLSQAYEQYF. CDR3 nucleotide sequence: TGTGCCAGCAGCTTACTATCCCAGGCCTACGAGCAGTACTTC.

The V gene is TRBV4-3, the J gene TRBJ2-2; D is unclear. Germline CDR1 LGHNA, CDR2 YSLEER. CDR3 length: 16 amino acids. V lost 1 base and J lost 1, with 10 bases in between. CDR3 in amino acids: CASSQGPQKNTGELFF. The CDR3, as DNA: TGCGCCAGCAGCCAAGGTCCACAGAAGAACACCGGGGAGCTGTTTTTT.

This sequence joins TRBV6-1 and TRBJ1-5; the match to TRBD1 covers 7 bases. The CDR3 has 14 amino acids. From germline, CDR1 is MNHNS and CDR2 SASEGT. V shed 6 bases and J 4 bases; nucleotides not matched to a gene: 6. The CDR3: CASSVTGENQPQHF. For the CDR3, the DNA is TGTGCCAGCAGCGTAACAGGGGAGAATCAGCCCCAGCATTTT.

The chain couples TRBV11-2 to TRBJ2-5; 8 positions agree with TRBD1. CDR3 length: 17 amino acids. Trimming removed 0 bases from V and 8 bases from J; junction bases left unmatched: 14. Germline values: CDR1 SGHAT, CDR2 FQNNGV. The CDR3 protein is CASSLEPPGQVLGTQYF. The CDR3 DNA reads TGTGCCAGCAGCTTAGAGCCCCCGGGACAGGTTTTAGGTACCCAGTACTTC. The complete variable domain, with remaining parts taken from reference TRBV11-2 and TRBJ2-5, reads EAGVAQSPRYKIIEKRQSVAFWCNPISGHATLYWYQQILGQGPKLLIQFQNNGVVDDSQLPKDRFSAERLKGVDSTLKIQPAKLEDSAVYLCASSLEPPGQVLGTQYFGPGTRLLVL.

Note on this clonotype: Possible read error: a much larger clone is one base away. The rearrangement uses TRBV27 and TRBJ2-7, with no clear D. This CDR3 is built from 12 residues. V lost 4 bases, J lost 6 bases, and 10 bases lay in between. Per germline, CDR1 MNHEY and CDR2 SMNVEV (reference sequence). In DNA form, the CDR3 reads TGTGCCAGCAGTTCCGCTGATTCCGAGCAGTACTTC. Its protein product is CASSSADSEQYF.

This rearrangement joins TRBV18 to TRBJ1-2; D ambiguous. CDR1 and CDR2 (germline): KGHSH, LQKENI. The CDR3 sequence is 12 residues long. The V end lost 2 bases, the J end lost 8 bases, and 9 bases lay between the germline ends. CDR3 protein: CASSPSLGGYTF. The CDR3 region has the DNA TGTGCCAGCTCACCAAGTCTGGGCGGCTACACCTTC.

V usage is TRBV6-2 or TRBV6-3 and J usage is TRBJ2-1; D gene unclear. V lost 5 bases to trimming and J lost 0 bases, with 11 bases between them. Germline CDR1 is MNHEY and CDR2 is SVGEGT. The CDR3 is made up of 15 amino acids. CDR3 DNA sequence: TGTGCCAGCAGTAAAATCCTGAGCTCCTACAATGAGCAGTTCTTC. This codes for CASSKILSSYNEQFF.

This clonotype was observed a few times. This sequence joins TRBV20-1 and TRBJ1-1; 9 bases align to TRBD1. Looked up from germline, CDR1 is DFQATT and CDR2 is SNEGSKA (reference sequence). Losses at the gene ends were 2 bases for V and 5 bases for J; bases not matched to a gene: 6. The CDR3 runs 14 residues. In nucleotides, the CDR3 is TGCAGTGCTAGAAAACCGGGACAGGGAACTGAAGCTTTCTTT. It encodes CSARKPGQGTEAFF.

Turning to this clonotype: This clone may be a read error of a much larger clone one base away. The V call is TRBV20-1, the J call TRBJ2-7; D remains ambiguous. In germline, CDR1 is DFQATT, CDR2 SNEGSKA (reference sequence). This CDR3 spans 14 amino acids. Trimming left V 4 bases short and J 3 bases short, with 16 bases between. CDR3 protein: CSAINLVWIYEQYF. CDR3 nucleotides: TGCAGTGCTATCAACCTAGTGTGGATCTACGAGCAGTACTTC.

The chain couples TRBV6-1 to TRBJ2-3; 8 positions match TRBD2. The trim removed 5 bases at V and 5 bases at J, leaving 15 bases unmatched. The CDR3 totals 17 residues. The germline gives CDR1 MNHNS, CDR2 SASEGT. The CDR3: CASSPIKSGRRGDTQYF. CDR3 in DNA: TGTGCCAGCAGTCCTATTAAAAGCGGGAGAAGGGGAGATACGCAGTATTTT.